This TCR beta chain was identified during a study of PD-1 blockade in classical Hodgkin lymphoma. There are 13 residues in the CDR3. Germline V gives CDR1 MNHEY, CDR2 SMNVEV (reference sequence). Trimming removed 2 bases at V and 2 bases at J, with 6 bases between. Indicated time point: cycle 4 day 1 (C4D1), after less than seven weeks of nivolumab. Relapses following autologous stem cell transplantation were seen in all patients, with brentuximab vedotin exposure varying. The table came from immunoSEQ multiplex PCR; TCRdb's copy has only in-frame clones and leaves some out. The sample yields 64,000 or so clones, less than 95% seen once. Points from the study as a whole: Reports indicated that newly diagnosed patients had lower baseline TCR diversity than healthy donors did. Repertoires differed for reasons still undefined, possibly disease activity or prior therapy. Baseline diversity resembling that of newly diagnosed patients was seen in complete responders.

A remark on this clone: Its antigen is currently unknown.

The specimen was peripheral blood mononuclear cells (PBMCs), collected before the fourth cycle of nivolumab. This receptor was obtained from a human donor with classical Hodgkin lymphoma. V and J are TRBV27 and TRBJ2-5; D is uncertain. CDR3 nucleotide sequence: TGTGCCAGCAGTTTAGATGGGCAAGAGACCCAGTACTTC. This gives the protein CASSLDGQETQYF.